Listed here are 9 T cell receptor beta chains from one sample, sequenced in a study of beta chain features in type 1 diabetes. Expressed TCRB transcripts got sequenced, as all isolated RNA was reverse transcribed. Libraries were prepared by immunoSEQ multiplex PCR; TCRdb keeps only in-frame clonotypes and omits some of them. The sample has nearly 350,000 clones, roughly 8% seen once. Input material: central memory CD4+ T cells from blood. Every receptor here comes from a woman younger than 30 in good health.

This clone was counted at least ten times. In nucleotides, the CDR3 is TGTGCCAGCAGTTCATTAGCGGGAGGACCCTACAATGAGCAGTTCTTC. Its protein product is CASSSLAGGPYNEQFF. J is TRBJ2-1 and V is TRBV11-2; TRBD2 matches 10 bases. CDR1 SGHAT and CDR2 FQNNGV come from the germline V gene. The CDR3 totals 16 residues. The J segment lost 2 bases and the V segment lost 6 bases, leaving 7 bases of the junction unmatched.

This clone showed up many times. This sequence joins TRBV10-3 and TRBJ1-1, with D uncertain. The germline gives CDR1 ENHRY, CDR2 SYGVKD. Trimming took 10 bases from V and 1 from J, leaving 7 bases between them. This CDR3 comprises 11 residues. The CDR3 DNA sequence: TGTGCCACTAAGGGGAACACTGAAGCTTTCTTT. This codes for CATKGNTEAFF.

The chain is built from TRBV6-5 and TRBJ1-1; possible D gene TRBD1, 6 bases. The V gene lost 5 bases and the J gene lost 3 bases, with 13 bases spanning the gap. CDR1 MNHEY and CDR2 SVGAGI come from the germline V gene. This CDR3 is built from 14 residues. CDR3 loop: CASSEGGQDTEAFF. CDR3 in DNA: TGTGCCAGCAGTGAAGGGGGGCAGGACACTGAAGCTTTCTTT.

This clone has just a few counts. The J gene is TRBJ2-1, the V gene TRBV18, with 7 bases that match TRBD1. J was trimmed by 8 bases and V by 0 bases; bases with no gene match: 1. CDR1 KGHSH and CDR2 LQKENI come from the germline V gene. CDR3 size: 13 residues. The CDR3 region is CASSPPGGDEQFF. The CDR3 nucleotides read TGTGCCAGCTCACCACCAGGGGGCGATGAGCAGTTCTTC.

This clone was seen a handful of times. The V call is TRBV27, the J call TRBJ2-2; 9 nucleotides match TRBD2. Trimming removed 7 bases from V and 4 bases from J; junction bases left unmatched: 7. Germline CDR1 is MNHEY and CDR2 is SMNVEV (reference sequence). The CDR3 contains 15 residues. CDR3 sequence (DNA): TGTGCCAGCACCATTAGCGGGAGCGGCACCGGGGAGCTGTTTTTT. It codes for CASTISGSGTGELFF.

This clone has at least ten counts. In the same sample, other DNA sequences code for this CDR3. The V gene is TRBV6-1, the J gene TRBJ2-7; D remains unclear. The CDR3 consists of 13 residues. V was clipped by 4 bases and J by 0 bases, with 7 bases between them. The germline V gene encodes CDR1 MNHNS and CDR2 SASEGT. The CDR3 sequence is CASSGTFSYEQYF. The CDR3 nucleotides are TGTGCCAGCAGTGGGACCTTCTCCTACGAGCAGTACTTC.

The genes are TRBV9 and TRBJ1-2; 8 bases match TRBD1. The CDR3 covers 14 residues. V lost 3 bases and J lost 4; bases outside the gene matches: 5. The germline V gene encodes CDR1 SGDLS and CDR2 YYNGEE. CDR3 sequence (DNA): TGTGCCAGCAGCGCGACCGGGACAGGCTATGGCTACACCTTC. Its translation is CASSATGTGYGYTF.

This clone was counted only a few times. In the same sample, other DNA sequences code for this CDR3. This chain links TRBV11-2 with TRBJ2-7, with unresolved D. Germline loops: CDR1 SGHAT, CDR2 FQNNGV. Trimming shortened V by 4 bases and J by 0 bases, and 7 bases separated the two germline ends. The CDR3 is made up of 13 amino acids. The CDR3, as DNA: TGTGCCAGCAGCTGGGGTGGCTCCTACGAGCAGTACTTC. Translation: CASSWGGSYEQYF.

The table lists this clone with many counts. The gene calls are TRBV7-2 and TRBJ2-1; D might be TRBD2 (5 bases). Germline lookup yields CDR1 SGHTA and CDR2 FQGNSA. The CDR3 is 16 amino acids. V was shortened by 1 base and J by 7 bases, with 17 bases between the two germline ends. DNA of the CDR3: TGTGCCAGCAGCTTAGTAACGGCGGGCCCGGGGAATGAGCAGTTCTTC. It translates to CASSLVTAGPGNEQFF.